These 18 T cell receptor beta chains were all obtained from the same sample, sequenced in a study of Ad26.COV2.S vaccination and SARS-CoV-2 variants. Sequenced by immunoSEQ multiplex PCR; TCRdb stores in-frame clones only, minus some. The table lists about 180,000 clones, roughly 85% of them singletons. Specimen: peripheral blood, collected after recovery from COVID-19. These receptors were obtained from a human donor who had recovered from COVID-19.

The gene calls are TRBV7-6 and TRBJ2-1; the D gene could be TRBD1 or TRBD2 (5 bases each). CDR3 size: 13 residues. Per germline, CDR1 SGHVS and CDR2 FNYEAQ. Deletions cut 5 bases from V and 9 bases from J, with 14 bases between. The CDR3: CASSPDEGREQFF. The CDR3 region has the DNA TGTGCCAGCAGCCCCGATGAGGGGCGTGAGCAGTTCTTC.

This chain joins TRBV3-1 (or the pseudogene TRBV3-2) and TRBJ1-3; possible D gene TRBD1, 5 bases. The CDR3 is made up of 15 amino acids. The germline gives CDR1 LGHDT, CDR2 YNNKEL (reference sequence). V was shortened by 2 bases and J by 3 bases, with 11 bases between the two germline ends. The CDR3 is CASSQPGPGGNTIYF. The CDR3 bases are TGTGCCAGCAGCCAACCGGGACCGGGTGGAAACACCATATATTTT.

Worth noting for this clone: Compared with germline, one end of the junction differs, possibly owing to a read error. The chain employs TRBV19 and TRBJ1-6; weak D call: TRBD1 (5 bases). CDR1 and CDR2 (germline): LNHDA, SQIVND (reference sequence). This CDR3 is built from 17 residues. The CDR3 reads CASNISPHGGSVPPLHF. The CDR3 nucleotides are TGTGCCAGTAATATAAGCCCTCATGGGGGGAGCGTGCCACCCCTCCACTTT.

The J gene is TRBJ2-3, the V gene TRBV3-1 (or the pseudogene TRBV3-2), with 9 bases matching TRBD2. The CDR3 extends over 18 amino acids. Germline V gives CDR1 LGHDT, CDR2 YNNKEL (reference sequence). Losses at the gene ends were 0 bases for V and 2 bases for J; bases not matched to a gene: 9. CDR3 coding DNA: TGTGCCAGCAGCCAAGAAGTCATGAGACTAGCGGACACAGATACGCAGTATTTT. Protein: CASSQEVMRLADTDTQYF.

The chain joins TRBV10-1 to TRBJ2-3; D is possibly TRBD1 or TRBD2 (5 bases each). Germline V gives CDR1 WNHNN, CDR2 SYGVQD (reference sequence). V shed 3 bases and J shed 11 bases, with 15 bases lying between them. The CDR3 has 13 residues. The CDR3 coding sequence is TGCGCCAGCAGTGACGGACTGGGGCTCGGGCAGTATTTT. Its protein is CASSDGLGLGQYF.

V usage is TRBV2 and J usage is TRBJ2-1; 9 positions agree with TRBD2. This CDR3 spans 13 amino acids. V gave up 6 bases and J gave up 14 bases; unmatched junction bases: 11. The germline CDR1 and CDR2 sequences are SNHLY and FYNNEI. CDR3 residues: CASRVYTSGYEFF. CDR3 DNA: TGTGCCAGCAGAGTCTACACTAGCGGGTACGAGTTCTTC.

The chain carries TRBV12-3 or TRBV12-4 and TRBJ1-1; D call uncertain. This CDR3 is built from 12 residues. Between the trimmed V and J ends, which lost 2 bases and 5 bases, there was a span of 6 bases. The CDR3 spells CASSLTRTEAFF. The DNA of the CDR3 is TGTGCCAGCAGTTTAACGAGGACTGAAGCTTTCTTT.

V gene TRBV27 combines with J gene TRBJ2-6; no reliable D call. The germline V gene encodes CDR1 MNHEY and CDR2 SMNVEV (reference sequence). CDR3 length: 13 amino acids. The V end lost 3 bases, the J end lost 4 bases, and 4 bases lay between the germline ends. This CDR3 is CASSLGGANVLTF. The CDR3, as DNA: TGTGCCAGCAGTTTGGGGGGGGCCAACGTCCTGACTTTC.

The DNA of the CDR3 is TGTGCCAGCTACTTAGCCCCACGGAAAGCTTTCTTT. Residues: CASYLAPRKAFF. This sequence joins TRBV6-5 and TRBJ1-1; D remains unclear. V was shortened by 8 bases and J by 9 bases, with 16 bases between the two germline ends. Germline V lookup: CDR1 MNHEY, CDR2 SVGAGI. The CDR3 has 12 amino acids.

This clone was detected only once. The chain couples TRBV6-5 to TRBJ2-1; 7 nucleotides align to TRBD1. V shed 4 bases and J 4 bases; nucleotides not matched to a gene: 4. Germline V gene lookup returns CDR1 MNHEY and CDR2 SVGAGI. This CDR3 contains 14 residues. Here the CDR3 DNA reads TGTGCCAGCAGTTCTCAGGGGGTTTACAATGAGCAGTTCTTC. Residues: CASSSQGVYNEQFF.

J is TRBJ2-7 and V is TRBV6-4, with D possibly TRBD2 on 5 matching bases. In germline, CDR1 is MRHNA, CDR2 SNTAGT. The CDR3 totals 12 residues. Trimming removed 7 bases at V and 5 bases at J, with 12 bases between. CDR3 region: CASILSAHEQYF. CDR3 nucleotide sequence: TGTGCCAGCATTCTTAGCGCCCACGAGCAGTACTTC.

The chain recombines TRBV19 with TRBJ1-1; possible D gene TRBD1, 5 bases. There are 13 residues in the CDR3. Germline loops: CDR1 LNHDA, CDR2 SQIVND (reference sequence). V was shortened by 5 bases and J by 10 bases, with 17 bases between the two germline ends. The CDR3 region is CASSPRAGWRAFF. In DNA form, the CDR3 reads TGTGCCAGTAGTCCCAGGGCCGGTTGGAGAGCTTTCTTT.

This rearrangement joins TRBV5-1 to TRBJ1-1; a weak D match, TRBD1 (5 bases). The length of the CDR3 is 15 residues. Germline CDR1 SGHRS, CDR2 YFSETQ. Trimming shortened V by 8 bases and J by 2 bases, and 19 bases separated the two germline ends. CDR3 coding DNA: TGCGCCAGTGTCGGACCCTCGGGACTCAACACTGAAGCTTTCTTT. It encodes CASVGPSGLNTEAFF. Supplemented by reference TRBV5-1 and TRBJ1-1, the full variable domain reads KAGVTQTPRYLIKTRGQQVTLSCSPISGHRSVSWYQQTPGQGLQFLFEYFSETQRNKGNFPGRFSGRQFSNSRSEMNVSTLELGDSALYLCASVGPSGLNTEAFFGQGTRLTVV.

J is TRBJ2-3 and V is TRBV16; no clear D gene. The CDR3 totals 12 residues. V was trimmed by 3 bases and J by 7 bases, leaving 8 bases between them. The germline V gene encodes CDR1 KGHSY and CDR2 FQNENV. DNA of the CDR3: TGTGCCAGCAGCCATCCGGCGAATACGCAGTATTTT. Encoded protein: CASSHPANTQYF.

V and J are TRBV6-1 and TRBJ1-5; D might be TRBD1 (6 bases). Per germline, CDR1 MNHNS and CDR2 SASEGT. Trimming left V 6 bases short and J 11 bases short, with 41 bases between. This CDR3 is built from 21 residues. CDR3 coding DNA: TGTGCCAGCAGAGAACAGGGTCTGGGACTCAGGGATAGCTGGCTTATAGGGGCCCAGCATTTT. Residues: CASREQGLGLRDSWLIGAQHF.

The rearrangement links TRBV5-1 to TRBJ2-1; 9 positions match TRBD2. This CDR3 has 14 residues. The V gene end was trimmed by 4 bases and the J gene end by 8 bases; junction bases not matched to a gene: 7. Germline V gene data show CDR1 as SGHRS and CDR2 as YFSETQ. As DNA, the CDR3 is TGCGCCAGCAGCCCCCGCGGGGGGGCGTATGAGCAGTTCTTC. Translating it yields CASSPRGGAYEQFF. The full variable domain, completed using reference TRBV5-1 and TRBJ2-1, is KAGVTQTPRYLIKTRGQQVTLSCSPISGHRSVSWYQQTPGQGLQFLFEYFSETQRNKGNFPGRFSGRQFSNSRSEMNVSTLELGDSALYLCASSPRGGAYEQFFGPGTRLTVL.

The rearrangement uses TRBV9 and TRBJ1-1, with 8 bases lining up with TRBD1. Unmatched junction bases numbered 8, after V lost 4 bases and J lost 3 bases. From germline, CDR1 is SGDLS and CDR2 YYNGEE. This CDR3 comprises 15 residues. The CDR3: CASSPDRGGDTEAFF. The CDR3 DNA is TGTGCCAGCAGCCCAGACAGGGGCGGGGACACTGAAGCTTTCTTT.

The chain employs TRBV27 and TRBJ2-1; D gene unclear. Germline V gene data show CDR1 as MNHEY and CDR2 as SMNVEV (reference sequence). This CDR3 comprises 13 residues. Trimming removed 8 bases from V and 0 bases from J, with 8 bases in between. The CDR3 region has the DNA TGTGCCAGCCATTCCGGCTCCTACAATGAGCAGTTCTTC. It specifies CASHSGSYNEQFF.